This entry is about one T cell receptor beta chain. Antigen specificity is unknown. V lost 2 bases and J 10 bases, leaving 10 bases between the germline ends. There are 13 residues in the CDR3. The germline CDR1 and CDR2 sequences are SGDLS and YYNGEE. Only in-frame clones appear in the TCRdb table, and some are missing; sequencing was by immunoSEQ multiplex PCR. The profile shows fewer than 15,000 clones, roughly 91% of them singletons. Over chemoradiotherapy, repertoires were sampled more than once. This sample is drawn from a study of chemoradiotherapy in HPV16-positive cancers. About the research overall: Candidate HPV-specific clones and shared TCR motifs came from a couple of HPV16-positive patients.

General study results and limits: Non-HPV-specific T cells did not expand in tumors during treatment, whereas candidate HPV-specific clones and E7-related motifs did. HPV-specific T cells were functionally defined from only two HPV16-positive patients.

This sequence originates from a human donor with HPV-associated anogenital cancer. The V and J genes are TRBV9 and TRBJ1-6, with D unclear. Specimen: blood, collected from a patient who underwent chemoradiotherapy. The DNA for the CDR3 is TGTGCCAGCAGCGTTGGCTCCCCCTCACCCCTCCACTTT. Its protein product is CASSVGSPSPLHF. The whole variable domain, remainder taken from reference TRBV9 and TRBJ1-6, is DSGVTQTPKHLITATGQRVTLRCSPRSGDLSVYWYQQSLDQGLQFLIQYYNGEERAKGNILERFSAQQFPDLHSELNLSSLELGDSALYFCASSVGSPSPLHFGNGTRLTVT.